What follows describes a single TCR beta chain. This clonotype was seen only a few times. It has no known antigen specificity. No per-base quality is available; no much larger clone lies one base away. The data belong to a study of T cells after yellow fever vaccination (dated by TCRdb to the late 2010s). Context from the whole study: Libraries from fractions with low cell numbers were prepared with the SMART-Seq v4 Ultra Low Input RNA kit. To follow T-cell clones before and after primary and booster YFV17D yellow fever vaccination, bulk TCR alpha and beta repertoires were sequenced over time. Two healthy male donors, one aged 18 to 29 and one aged 30 to 40 years, made up the cohort. Blood was collected at multiple timepoints before and after primary and secondary immunization, and bulk PBMC replicates and cell subsets were isolated. The research as a whole found: Computational filtering was needed because FACS-sorted repertoires could contain abundant contaminating clonotypes from the bulk population. Most clones expanded after primary vaccination (roughly 96% of CD4 and 88% of CD8) were re-detected after the booster, suggesting that broad memory maintenance occurred. Compared with the primary T-cell response, the secondary T-cell response was faster but weaker, reaching its peak on day 5 rather than on day 15. Because only a couple of donors were included in the study, the extent to which the findings can be generalized is limited. A small share of clonotypes occurred in both CD4 and CD8 compartments, likely arising from convergent recombination.

Sample treatment or condition, as interpreted from the label and publication: live attenuated yellow fever vaccine strain. At each blood-draw timepoint, two biological replicates of bulk PBMCs were collected. A standard Ficoll-Paque protocol was used to isolate PBMCs from peripheral blood. TriZol was used to extract RNA from bulk PBMCs, CD4 and CD8 fractions, and dextramer-positive and dextramer-negative fractions. CDR1 and CDR2 were assigned from the germline V gene as SGHRS and YFSETQ. From cysteine to phenylalanine, the CDR3 is 14 amino acids long. The retained sequence is limited to the CDR3, 42 bases, with the frame set at the first base. V is reduced by 0 bases and J by 3 bases, leaving a spacing of 8 bases between them. TCR cDNA was made using 5'RACE template switching, a step that added a universal primer site and unique molecular identifiers. Priming for cDNA synthesis came from both the TCR alpha and TCR beta constant segments. Two PCR steps were used to amplify libraries, with sample barcodes and sequencing adapters being added in the second step. Sequencing of libraries was done on Illumina HiSeq 2500 (2x100 bp) or NovaSeq (2x150 bp). The study's processing was this. Reads were demultiplexed and collapsed into UMI consensus sequences with MIGEC, and V(D)J alignment was performed with MiXCR. Vaccine-responding clonotypes were defined with edgeR using replicate PBMC samples, requiring FDR below 0.01 and a log2 fold change above 5 up to day 15. Each bulk clonotype received a CD4 or CD8 identity based on whether the sequenced CD4 or CD8 repertoire contained that clonotype at higher abundance. TCRdb ran its own pipeline on the public reads, namely fastp trimming at Q25 and MiXCR clone calling, and kept in-frame beta chains. Each CDR3 protein appears once, grouped with its most common genes and DNA. These V and J calls originate from TCRdb's pipeline instead of the authors' own analysis. Across this sample there are approximately 580,000 distinct CDR3 sequences, with about 17% seen only once. The ten largest account for approximately 15% of the sample.

The clonotype comes from a man between 18 and 35 years old who received the YFV17D yellow fever vaccine. The rearranged segments are TRBV5-1 and TRBJ2-3; the D gene is not confidently resolved. This material consisted of PBMCs, taken roughly 5 days after the first yellow fever vaccination. The DNA reads as follows: TGCGCCAGCAGCTTGGGTGAAATAACAGATACGCAGTATTTT. Its coded protein is CASSLGEITDTQYF.